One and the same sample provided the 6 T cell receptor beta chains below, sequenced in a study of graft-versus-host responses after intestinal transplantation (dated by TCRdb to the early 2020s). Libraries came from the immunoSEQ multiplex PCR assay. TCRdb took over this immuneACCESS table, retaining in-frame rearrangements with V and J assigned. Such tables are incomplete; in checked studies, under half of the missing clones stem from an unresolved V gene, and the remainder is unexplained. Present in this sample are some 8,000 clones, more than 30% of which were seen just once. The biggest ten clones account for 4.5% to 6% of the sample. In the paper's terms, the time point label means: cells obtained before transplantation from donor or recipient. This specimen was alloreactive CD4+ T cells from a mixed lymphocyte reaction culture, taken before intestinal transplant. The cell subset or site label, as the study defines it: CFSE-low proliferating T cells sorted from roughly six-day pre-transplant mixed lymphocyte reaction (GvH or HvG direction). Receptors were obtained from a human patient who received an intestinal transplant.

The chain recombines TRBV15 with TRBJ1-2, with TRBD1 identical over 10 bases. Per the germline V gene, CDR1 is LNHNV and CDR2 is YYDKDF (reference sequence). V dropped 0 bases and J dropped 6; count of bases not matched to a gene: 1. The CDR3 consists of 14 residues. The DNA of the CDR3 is TGTGCCACCAGCAGAGATGGGACAGGGGATGGCTACACCTTC. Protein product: CATSRDGTGDGYTF.

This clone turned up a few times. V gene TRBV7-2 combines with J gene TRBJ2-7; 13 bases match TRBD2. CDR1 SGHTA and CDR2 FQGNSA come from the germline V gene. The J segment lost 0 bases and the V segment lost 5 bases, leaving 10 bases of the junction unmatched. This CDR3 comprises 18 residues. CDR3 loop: CASSHRTSGGIISYEQYF. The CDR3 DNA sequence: TGTGCCAGCAGCCACCGGACTAGCGGGGGTATCATCTCCTACGAGCAGTACTTC.

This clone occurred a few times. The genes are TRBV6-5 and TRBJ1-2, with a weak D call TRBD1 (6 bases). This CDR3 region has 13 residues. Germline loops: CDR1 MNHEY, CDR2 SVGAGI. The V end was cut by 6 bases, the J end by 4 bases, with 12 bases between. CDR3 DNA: TGTGCCAGCAGACACAGGGAGGGCTATGGCTACACCTTC. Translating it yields CASRHREGYGYTF.

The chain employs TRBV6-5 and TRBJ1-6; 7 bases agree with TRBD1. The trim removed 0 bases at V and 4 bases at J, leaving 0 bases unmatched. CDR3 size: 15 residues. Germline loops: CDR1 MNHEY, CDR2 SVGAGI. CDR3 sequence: CASSYSTGYNSPLHF. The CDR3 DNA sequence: TGTGCCAGCAGTTACTCGACAGGGTATAATTCACCCCTCCACTTT.

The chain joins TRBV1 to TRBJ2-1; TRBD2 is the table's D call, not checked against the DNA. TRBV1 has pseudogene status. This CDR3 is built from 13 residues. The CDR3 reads CTSSAGASNEQFF. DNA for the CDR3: TGCACCAGCTCTGCGGGAGCCTCTAATGAGCAGTTCTTC.

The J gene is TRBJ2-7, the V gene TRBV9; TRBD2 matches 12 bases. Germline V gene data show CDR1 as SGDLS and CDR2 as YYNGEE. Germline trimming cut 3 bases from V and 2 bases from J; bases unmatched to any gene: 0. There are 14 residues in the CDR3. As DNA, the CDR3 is TGTGCCAGCAGCGCTAGCGGGAGGGCCTACGAGCAGTACTTC. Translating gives CASSASGRAYEQYF.